A single sample is the source of the 18 T cell receptor beta chains below, sequenced in a study of T-cell reconstitution after alpha-beta-depleted transplantation in children. Unique molecular identifiers tagged the TCRbeta library. TCRdb itself ran the PCR reads through MiXCR, one entry per CDR3 protein. Among roughly 350,000 distinct CDR3 sequences listed, 15% to 20% were seen once. The sequencing here drew on PBMCs, mostly from graft donor cells, taken 360 days after TCRalphabeta/CD19-depleted stem cell transplant. These receptor sequences come from a male patient aged 2-10 years who had a stem cell transplant for acute lymphoblastic leukemia, so the T cells may come from the graft donor.

This clonotype was seen at least ten times. The chain employs TRBV19 and TRBJ2-7; tentatively, D is TRBD1 (6 bases). The CDR3 totals 15 residues. Trimming took off 3 bases at V and 0 bases at J, with 12 bases between the two ends. Germline V gene sequence: CDR1 LNHDA, CDR2 SQIVND (reference sequence). CDR3 sequence: CASSIQGPSSYEQYF. The CDR3, as DNA: TGTGCCAGTAGTATCCAGGGGCCGAGCTCCTACGAGCAGTACTTC.

In this sample, this clonotype turned up many times. This chain connects TRBV7-2 to TRBJ2-3; 11 bases fit TRBD2. The CDR3 extends over 17 amino acids. Germline CDR1 is SGHTA and CDR2 is FQGNSA. Trimming removed 0 bases from V and 2 bases from J; junction bases left unmatched: 4. The CDR3 reads CASSLAGTSGSTDTQYF. CDR3 sequence (DNA): TGTGCCAGCAGCTTAGCGGGGACTAGCGGATCCACAGATACGCAGTATTTT.

The chain uses TRBV29-1 and TRBJ2-7; 8 positions agree with TRBD1. The CDR3 length is 13 residues. Germline V gives CDR1 SQVTM, CDR2 ANQGSEA. The J segment lost 2 bases and the V segment lost 5 bases, leaving 5 bases of the junction unmatched. The CDR3 spells CSVTPGQAYEQYF. CDR3 coding DNA: TGCAGCGTTACACCGGGACAGGCCTACGAGCAGTACTTC.

This clonotype came up a few times. The chain couples TRBV9 to TRBJ2-6; D uncertain. The CDR3 consists of 15 residues. Germline V gene sequence: CDR1 SGDLS, CDR2 YYNGEE. V gave up 4 bases and J gave up 0 bases, with 8 bases separating them. CDR3 nucleotides: TGTGCCAGCAGCCCGGTGAGCTCTGGGGCCAACGTCCTGACTTTC. It codes for CASSPVSSGANVLTF.

The chain uses TRBV6-1 and TRBJ1-5; D unclear. Trimming stripped 6 bases from V and 0 bases from J, with 9 bases between. This CDR3 has 14 amino acids. Germline V gene lookup returns CDR1 MNHNS and CDR2 SASEGT. CDR3 nucleotides: TGTGCCAGCAGCCTATTAGATAGCAATCAGCCCCAGCATTTT. Protein product: CASSLLDSNQPQHF.

At least ten counts were recorded for this clonotype. The chain links TRBV29-1 to TRBJ1-2, with TRBD1 matching over 7 bases. CDR3 size: 13 residues. V shed 7 bases, J shed 7 bases, and the junction held 12 bases outside the gene matches. In germline, CDR1 is SQVTM, CDR2 ANQGSEA. This CDR3 is CSARQGSPGGYTF. DNA of the CDR3: TGCAGCGCCAGACAGGGTTCGCCGGGTGGCTACACCTTC. The variable domain in full, with the rest retrieved from reference TRBV29-1 and TRBJ1-2, is SAVISQKPSRDICQRGTSLTIQCQVDSQVTMMFWYRQQPGQSLTLIATANQGSEATYESGFVIDKFPISRPNLTFSTLTVSNMSPEDSSIYLCSARQGSPGGYTFGSGTRLTVV.

Only a few counts were recorded for this clonotype. This chain links TRBV20-1 with TRBJ1-3; tentatively, D is TRBD1 (6 bases). Germline V gene sequence: CDR1 DFQATT, CDR2 SNEGSKA (reference sequence). V lost 3 bases to trimming and J lost 0 bases, with 12 bases between them. The CDR3 length is 15 residues. DNA for the CDR3: TGCAGTGCTAGCGGCGGGGGGCGCTCTGGAAACACCATATATTTT. This encodes CSASGGGRSGNTIYF.

J is TRBJ2-7 and V is TRBV6-2 or TRBV6-3; D is ambiguous. CDR1 is MNHEY, CDR2 SVGEGT, per germline. Trimming stripped 7 bases from V and 0 bases from J, with 10 bases between. The CDR3 length is 13 residues. As DNA, the CDR3 is TGTGCCAGCACCGTCTACCCCTCCTACGAGCAGTACTTC. It encodes CASTVYPSYEQYF.

In this sample, this clonotype turned up a few times. The chain joins TRBV2 to TRBJ2-1, with 9 positions matching TRBD1. V lost 8 bases and J lost 6; bases outside the gene matches: 8. This CDR3 has 14 amino acids. Germline CDR1 SNHLY, CDR2 FYNNEI. This CDR3 is CASPAGQGGNEQFF. The CDR3 DNA reads as TGTGCCAGCCCTGCGGGACAGGGTGGCAATGAGCAGTTCTTC.

There are a few counts of this clonotype. The V gene is TRBV28, the J gene TRBJ2-2; tentative D call: TRBD1 (6 bases). The CDR3 length is 18 residues. Trimming cost V 3 bases and J 2 bases, with 19 bases left between them. In germline, CDR1 is MDHEN, CDR2 SYDVKM. The CDR3 loop is CASSFLLVDSDNTGELFF. CDR3 in DNA: TGTGCCAGCAGTTTTCTGCTAGTGGACAGCGACAACACCGGGGAGCTGTTTTTT.

This chain joins TRBV7-2 and TRBJ2-2; TRBD2 agrees at 12 bases. V gave up 4 bases and J gave up 7 bases; unmatched junction bases: 4. Germline loops: CDR1 SGHTA, CDR2 FQGNSA. This CDR3 comprises 15 residues. CDR3: CASSSTSGRIGELFF. CDR3 DNA sequence: TGTGCCAGCAGCTCGACTAGCGGGAGAATCGGGGAGCTGTTTTTT.

This clonotype was seen only a few times. This rearrangement joins TRBV4-3 to TRBJ1-1; perhaps TRBD1 as D (5 bases). The germline V and J ends were trimmed by 5 bases and 0 bases, with 13 bases remaining between them. Per the germline V gene, CDR1 is LGHNA and CDR2 is YSLEER. CDR3 length equals 15 residues. The CDR3 region is CASSSLTGLNTEAFF. The CDR3 DNA is TGCGCCAGCAGCAGTCTAACAGGTTTGAACACTGAAGCTTTCTTT.

At least ten counts were recorded for this clonotype. The rearrangement joins TRBV10-3 to TRBJ2-1, with 8 bases aligning to TRBD2. The germline V gene encodes CDR1 ENHRY and CDR2 SYGVKD. With 10 bases clipped from V and 15 bases from J, the junction kept 14 bases outside the gene matches. The CDR3 totals 12 residues. CDR3 residues: CANGPLAGTRFF. CDR3 bases: TGTGCCAACGGGCCCCTCGCCGGGACTAGGTTCTTC.

The chain joins TRBV10-3 to TRBJ2-3, with TRBD2 identical over 7 bases. J lost 1 base, V lost 3 bases, and 10 bases had no gene match. Germline V gene sequence: CDR1 ENHRY, CDR2 SYGVKD. The length of the CDR3 is 17 residues. CDR3 DNA: TGTGCCATCAGTGACAGAGCGGCGGGAGTGCGCACAGATACGCAGTATTTT. Translation gives CAISDRAAGVRTDTQYF.

This clonotype was counted only a few times. This chain links TRBV5-1 with TRBJ2-1; D is tentatively TRBD1 or TRBD2 (5 bases each). This CDR3 region has 15 residues. Per the germline V gene, CDR1 is SGHRS and CDR2 is YFSETQ. V was trimmed by 3 bases and J by 6 bases, leaving 16 bases between them. The CDR3 reads CASSWDGNLRNEQFF. Written as DNA, the CDR3 is TGCGCCAGCAGCTGGGACGGCAATTTACGCAATGAGCAGTTCTTC.

In this sample, this clonotype turned up many times. This sequence joins TRBV2 and TRBJ2-1, with D hard to call. Trimming shortened V by 3 bases and J by 6 bases, and 12 bases separated the two germline ends. CDR1 is SNHLY, CDR2 FYNNEI, per germline. The CDR3 covers 14 residues. The CDR3 loop reads CASSERLLSNEQFF. DNA of the CDR3: TGTGCCAGCAGTGAGAGGCTTCTTTCCAATGAGCAGTTCTTC.

This clonotype was seen more than once but under ten times. The chain employs TRBV20-1 and TRBJ2-7; 8 nucleotides agree with TRBD2. Germline V gene sequence: CDR1 DFQATT, CDR2 SNEGSKA (reference sequence). The CDR3 loop spans 15 amino acids. V lost 0 bases, J lost 3 bases, and 7 bases stayed unmatched. CDR3 nucleotides: TGCAGTGCTAGAGATCGGAAACTAGCGGTCTACGAGCAGTACTTC. Translation gives CSARDRKLAVYEQYF.

The chain recombines TRBV7-2 with TRBJ2-7, with D perhaps given as TRBD1 or TRBD2 (5 bases each). The V end lost 1 base, the J end lost 5 bases, and 15 bases lay between the germline ends. Per the germline V gene, CDR1 is SGHTA and CDR2 is FQGNSA. CDR3 length: 15 amino acids. CDR3 residues: CASSLEWGLGDEQYF. Here the CDR3 DNA reads TGTGCCAGCAGCTTAGAGTGGGGTCTGGGGGACGAGCAGTACTTC.